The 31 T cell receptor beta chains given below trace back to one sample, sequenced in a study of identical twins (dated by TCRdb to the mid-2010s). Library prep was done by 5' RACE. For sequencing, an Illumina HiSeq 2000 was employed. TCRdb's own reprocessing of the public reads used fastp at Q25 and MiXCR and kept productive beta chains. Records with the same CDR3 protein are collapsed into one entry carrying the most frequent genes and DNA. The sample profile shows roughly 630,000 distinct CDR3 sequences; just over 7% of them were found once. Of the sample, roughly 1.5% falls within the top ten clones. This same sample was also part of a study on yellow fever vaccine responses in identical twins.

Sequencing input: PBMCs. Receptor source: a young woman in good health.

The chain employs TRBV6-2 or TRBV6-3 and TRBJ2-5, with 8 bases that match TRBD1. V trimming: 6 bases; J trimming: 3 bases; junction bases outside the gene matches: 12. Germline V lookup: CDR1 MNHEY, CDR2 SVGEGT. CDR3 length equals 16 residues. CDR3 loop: CASRGRDRLTEETQYF. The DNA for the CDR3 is TGTGCCAGCAGAGGAAGGGACAGGCTAACGGAAGAGACCCAGTACTTC.

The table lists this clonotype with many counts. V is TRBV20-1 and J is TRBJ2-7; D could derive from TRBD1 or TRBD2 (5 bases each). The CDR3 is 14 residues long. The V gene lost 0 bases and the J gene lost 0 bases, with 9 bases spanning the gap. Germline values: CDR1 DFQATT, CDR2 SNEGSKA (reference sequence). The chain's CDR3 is CSARDWGSSYEQYF. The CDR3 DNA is TGCAGTGCTAGAGATTGGGGGAGCTCCTACGAGCAGTACTTC.

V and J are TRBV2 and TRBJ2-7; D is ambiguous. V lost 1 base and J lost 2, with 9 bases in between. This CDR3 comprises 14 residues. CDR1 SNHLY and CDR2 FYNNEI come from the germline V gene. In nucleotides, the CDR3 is TGTGCCAGCAGTGAAGAAGGACCGACCTACGAGCAGTACGTC. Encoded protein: CASSEEGPTYEQYV.

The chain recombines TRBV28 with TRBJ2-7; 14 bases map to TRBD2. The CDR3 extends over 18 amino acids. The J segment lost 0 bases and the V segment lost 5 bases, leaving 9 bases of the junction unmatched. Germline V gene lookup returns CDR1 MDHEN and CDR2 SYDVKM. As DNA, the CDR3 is TGTGCCAGCAGTCCGGGGGGGACTAGCGGGGGAAGCTCCTACGAGCAGTACGTC. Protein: CASSPGGTSGGSSYEQYV.

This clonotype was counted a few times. CDR3 nucleotides: TGTGCCAGCAATGGAAAAGTCGGGGAGCTGTTTTTT. Translated, it gives CASNGKVGELFF. This chain joins TRBV2 and TRBJ2-2; D is undetermined. V was cut by 7 bases and J by 7 bases, with 10 bases left in between. The CDR3 consists of 12 residues. Germline CDR1 reads SNHLY; CDR2 reads FYNNEI.

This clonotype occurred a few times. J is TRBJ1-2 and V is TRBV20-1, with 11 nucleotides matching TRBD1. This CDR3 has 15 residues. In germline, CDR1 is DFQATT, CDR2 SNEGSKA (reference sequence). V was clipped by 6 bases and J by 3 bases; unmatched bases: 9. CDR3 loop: CSAPGTGGLHYGYTF. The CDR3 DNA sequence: TGCAGTGCGCCCGGGACAGGGGGTCTCCACTATGGCTACACCTTC.

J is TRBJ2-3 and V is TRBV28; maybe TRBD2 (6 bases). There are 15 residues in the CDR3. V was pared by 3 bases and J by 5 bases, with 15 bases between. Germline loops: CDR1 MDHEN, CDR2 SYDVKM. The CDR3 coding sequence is TGTGCCAGCAGTTTTGGTCCCCTGGGGGGAGATACGCAGTATTTT. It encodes CASSFGPLGGDTQYF.

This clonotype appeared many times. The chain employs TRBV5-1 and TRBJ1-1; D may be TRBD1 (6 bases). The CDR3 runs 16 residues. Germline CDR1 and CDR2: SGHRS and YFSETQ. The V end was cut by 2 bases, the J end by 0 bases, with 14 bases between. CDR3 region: CASSFGQTPLNTEAFF. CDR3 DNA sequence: TGCGCCAGCAGCTTCGGACAGACTCCACTGAACACTGAAGCTTTCTTT.

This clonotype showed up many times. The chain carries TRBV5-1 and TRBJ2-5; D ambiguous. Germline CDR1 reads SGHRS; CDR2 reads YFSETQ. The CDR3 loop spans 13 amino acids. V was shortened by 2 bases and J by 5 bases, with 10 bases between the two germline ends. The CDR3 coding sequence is TGCGCCAGCAGCTTAGGCGCCTTGGAGACCCAGTACTTC. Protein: CASSLGALETQYF.

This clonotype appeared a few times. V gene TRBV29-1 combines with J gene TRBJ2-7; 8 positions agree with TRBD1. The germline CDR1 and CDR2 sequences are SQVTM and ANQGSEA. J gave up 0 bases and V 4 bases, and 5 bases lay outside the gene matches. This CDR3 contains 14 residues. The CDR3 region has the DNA TGCAGCGTTGTCGGACAGGGCTTCTCCTACGAGCAGTACTTC. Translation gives CSVVGQGFSYEQYF.

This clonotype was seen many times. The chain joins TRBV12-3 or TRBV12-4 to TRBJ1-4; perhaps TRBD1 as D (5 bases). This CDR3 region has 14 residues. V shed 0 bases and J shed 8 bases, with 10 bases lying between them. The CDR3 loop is CASSLAARDEKLFF. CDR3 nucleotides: TGTGCCAGCAGTTTAGCGGCCAGGGACGAAAAACTGTTTTTT.

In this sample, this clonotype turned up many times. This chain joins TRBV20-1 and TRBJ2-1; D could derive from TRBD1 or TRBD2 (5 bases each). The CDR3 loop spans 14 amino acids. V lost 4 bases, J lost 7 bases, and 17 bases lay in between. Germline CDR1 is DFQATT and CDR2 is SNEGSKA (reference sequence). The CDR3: CSAIYRDAKNEQFF. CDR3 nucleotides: TGCAGTGCTATCTACCGGGACGCTAAAAATGAGCAGTTCTTC.

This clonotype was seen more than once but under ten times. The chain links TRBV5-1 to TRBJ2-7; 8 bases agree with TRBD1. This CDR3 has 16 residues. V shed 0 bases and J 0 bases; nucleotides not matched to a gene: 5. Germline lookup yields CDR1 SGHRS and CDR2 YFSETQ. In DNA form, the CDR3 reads TGCGCCAGCAGCTTGGGTCCGGGACAGGTCTCCTACGAGCAGTACGTC. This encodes CASSLGPGQVSYEQYV.

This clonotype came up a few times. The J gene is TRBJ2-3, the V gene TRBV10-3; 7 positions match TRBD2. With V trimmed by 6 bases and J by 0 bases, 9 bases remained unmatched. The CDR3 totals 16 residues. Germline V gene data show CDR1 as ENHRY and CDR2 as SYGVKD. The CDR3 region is CAIREVEAGSTDTQYF. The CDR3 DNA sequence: TGTGCCATCAGGGAAGTGGAAGCGGGAAGCACAGATACGCAGTATTTT.

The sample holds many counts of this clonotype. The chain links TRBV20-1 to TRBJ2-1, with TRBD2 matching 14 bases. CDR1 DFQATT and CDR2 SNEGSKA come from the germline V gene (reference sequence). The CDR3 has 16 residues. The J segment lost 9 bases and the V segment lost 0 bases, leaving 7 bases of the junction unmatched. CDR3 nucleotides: TGCAGTGCTAGAGAATTAAGACTAGCGGGAGGGTTTGAGCAGTTCTTC. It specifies CSARELRLAGGFEQFF.

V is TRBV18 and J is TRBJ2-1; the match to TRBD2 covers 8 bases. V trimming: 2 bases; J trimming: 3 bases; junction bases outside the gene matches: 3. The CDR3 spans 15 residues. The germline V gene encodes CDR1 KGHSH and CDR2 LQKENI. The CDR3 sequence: CASSPSAGGYNEQFF. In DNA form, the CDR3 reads TGTGCCAGCTCACCATCTGCGGGAGGCTACAATGAGCAGTTCTTC.

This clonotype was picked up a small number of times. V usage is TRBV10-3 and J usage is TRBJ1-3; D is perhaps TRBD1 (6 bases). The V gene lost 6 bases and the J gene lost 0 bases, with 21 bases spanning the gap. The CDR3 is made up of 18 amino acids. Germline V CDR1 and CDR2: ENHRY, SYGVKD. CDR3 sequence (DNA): TGTGCCATCAGGGGGATTCAGGGTGGGGGCCTCTCTGGAAACACCATATATTTT. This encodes CAIRGIQGGGLSGNTIYF.

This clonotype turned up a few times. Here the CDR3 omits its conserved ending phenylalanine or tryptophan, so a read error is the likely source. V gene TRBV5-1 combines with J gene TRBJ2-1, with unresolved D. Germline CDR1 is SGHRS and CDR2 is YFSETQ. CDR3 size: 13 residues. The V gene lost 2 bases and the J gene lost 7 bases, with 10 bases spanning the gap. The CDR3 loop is CASSFDSSNEQFL. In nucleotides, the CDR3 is TGCGCCAGCAGCTTCGACTCGTCGAATGAGCAGTTCCTC.

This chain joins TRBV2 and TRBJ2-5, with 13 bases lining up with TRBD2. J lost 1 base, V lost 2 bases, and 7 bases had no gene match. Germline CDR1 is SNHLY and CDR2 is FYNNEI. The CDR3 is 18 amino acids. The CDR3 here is CASSEKTSGRLFQETQYF. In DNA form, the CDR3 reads TGTGCCAGCAGTGAAAAGACTAGCGGGAGGTTGTTCCAAGAGACCCAGTACTTC.

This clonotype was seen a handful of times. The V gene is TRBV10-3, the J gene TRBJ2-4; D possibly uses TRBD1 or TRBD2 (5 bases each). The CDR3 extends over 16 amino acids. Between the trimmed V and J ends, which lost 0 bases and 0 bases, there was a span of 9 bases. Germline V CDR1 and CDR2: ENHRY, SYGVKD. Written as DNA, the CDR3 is TGTGCCATCAGTGAGTCGGGGGAGTTAGCCAAAAACATTCAGTACTTC. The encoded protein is CAISESGELAKNIQYF.

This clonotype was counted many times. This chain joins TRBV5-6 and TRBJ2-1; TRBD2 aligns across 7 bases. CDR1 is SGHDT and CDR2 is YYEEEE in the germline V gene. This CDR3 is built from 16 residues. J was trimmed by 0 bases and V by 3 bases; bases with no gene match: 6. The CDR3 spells CASSSLAPTSYNEQFF. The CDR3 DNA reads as TGTGCCAGCAGCTCACTAGCGCCTACCTCCTACAATGAGCAGTTCTTC.

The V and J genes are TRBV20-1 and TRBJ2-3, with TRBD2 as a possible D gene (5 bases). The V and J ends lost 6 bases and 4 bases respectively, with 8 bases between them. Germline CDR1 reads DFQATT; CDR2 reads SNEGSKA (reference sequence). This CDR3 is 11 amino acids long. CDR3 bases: TGCAGTGCGGAGAGGGCAGATACGCAGTATTTT. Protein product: CSAERADTQYF.

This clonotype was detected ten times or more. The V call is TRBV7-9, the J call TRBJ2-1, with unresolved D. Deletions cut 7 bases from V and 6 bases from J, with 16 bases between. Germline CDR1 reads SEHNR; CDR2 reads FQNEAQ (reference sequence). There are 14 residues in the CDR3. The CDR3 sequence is CASTNLETGNEQFF. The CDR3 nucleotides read TGTGCCAGCACCAACCTCGAGACCGGCAATGAGCAGTTCTTC.

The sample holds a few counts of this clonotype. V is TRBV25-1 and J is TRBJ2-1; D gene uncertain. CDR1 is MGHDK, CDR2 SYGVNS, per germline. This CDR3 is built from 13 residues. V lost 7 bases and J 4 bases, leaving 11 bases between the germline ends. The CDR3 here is CASTGGNYNEQFF. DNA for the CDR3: TGTGCCAGCACGGGTGGAAATTACAATGAGCAGTTCTTC.

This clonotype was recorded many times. The CDR3 protein is CASSWMGQQSQETQYF. As DNA, the CDR3 is TGTGCCAGCAGCTGGATGGGACAGCAAAGTCAAGAGACCCAGTACTTC. The V gene is TRBV7-9, the J gene TRBJ2-5; 7 bases agree with TRBD1. CDR3 length: 16 amino acids. Germline values: CDR1 SEHNR, CDR2 FQNEAQ (reference sequence). Germline trimming cut 4 bases from V and 2 bases from J; bases unmatched to any gene: 10.

The CDR3 DNA is TGCAGTGCTAGAGATTCCCAACCAGGGGCTCACTATGGCTACACCTTC. This encodes CSARDSQPGAHYGYTF. The chain employs TRBV20-1 and TRBJ1-2; D possibly corresponds to TRBD1 (6 bases). Germline values: CDR1 DFQATT, CDR2 SNEGSKA (reference sequence). Deletions cut 0 bases from V and 3 bases from J, with 17 bases between. The CDR3 spans 16 residues.

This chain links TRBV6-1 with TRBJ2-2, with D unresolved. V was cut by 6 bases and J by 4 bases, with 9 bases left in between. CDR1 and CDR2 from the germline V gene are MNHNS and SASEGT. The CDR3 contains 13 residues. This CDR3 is CASSSKFTGELFF. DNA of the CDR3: TGTGCCAGCAGCTCAAAATTCACCGGGGAGCTGTTTTTT.

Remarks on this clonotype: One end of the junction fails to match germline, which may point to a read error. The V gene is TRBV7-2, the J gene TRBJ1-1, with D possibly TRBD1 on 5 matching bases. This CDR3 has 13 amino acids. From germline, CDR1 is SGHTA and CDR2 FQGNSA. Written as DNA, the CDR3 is TGTGCCAGCAGCGCAGCGGACACACGAACGATAGCGTTT. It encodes CASSAADTRTIAF.

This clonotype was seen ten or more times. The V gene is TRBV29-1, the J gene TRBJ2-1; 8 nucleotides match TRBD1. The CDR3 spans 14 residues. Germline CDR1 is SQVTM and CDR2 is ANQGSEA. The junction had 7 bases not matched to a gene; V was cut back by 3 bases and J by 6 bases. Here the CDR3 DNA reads TGCAGCGTTGATGGGTGGACAGGGAGCAATGAGCAGTTCTTC. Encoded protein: CSVDGWTGSNEQFF.

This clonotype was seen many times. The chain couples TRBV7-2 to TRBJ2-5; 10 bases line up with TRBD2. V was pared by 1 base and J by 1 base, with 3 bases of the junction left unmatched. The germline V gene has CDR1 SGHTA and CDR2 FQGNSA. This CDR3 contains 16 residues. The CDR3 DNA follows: TGTGCCAGCAGCTTAGGTGCTAGCGGGGGCCAAGAGACCCAGTACTTC. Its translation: CASSLGASGGQETQYF.

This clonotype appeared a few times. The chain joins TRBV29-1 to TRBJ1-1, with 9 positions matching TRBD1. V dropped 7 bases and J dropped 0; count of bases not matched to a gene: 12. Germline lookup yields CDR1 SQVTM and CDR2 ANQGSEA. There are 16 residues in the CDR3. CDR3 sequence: CSALTGGRFLNTEAFF. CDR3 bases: TGCAGCGCCCTGACAGGGGGAAGGTTCCTGAACACTGAAGCTTTCTTT.